This TCR beta chain was found in a study of T-cell memory formation after mild COVID-19. The wider study: Largely, the TCR clusters proved donor specific.

The CDR3 extends over 16 amino acids. With 4 bases clipped from V and 7 bases from J, the junction kept 10 bases outside the gene matches. Germline-derived CDR1 and CDR2 are KGHDR and SFDVKD. TCRdb reanalysed the 5' RACE reads using MiXCR and keeps one entry per CDR3 protein. The data contain more than 80,000 distinct CDR3 sequences, 15% to 20% of them seen just once; the ten biggest clones take up around 28%. The specimen sequenced was PBMCs or a T cell subset sorted from them (not recorded which). The genes are TRBV24-1 and TRBJ2-1, with 9 positions matching TRBD1. The origin of this receptor is an adult woman who had mild COVID-19 (a few samples of this study predate the infection). Cell type and time point are not known. CDR3 residues: CATSDGDREEGNEQFF. The CDR3 DNA sequence: TGTGCCACCAGTGACGGGGACAGGGAAGAAGGGAATGAGCAGTTCTTC.